This T cell receptor (beta chain) was documented in a study of tumor-infiltrating lymphocytes in oesophageal squamous cell carcinoma. TCRdb itself ran the PCR reads through MiXCR, one entry per CDR3 protein. The data show 15,000 to 20,000 distinct CDR3 sequences, around 48% seen once. Sequenced sample: normal esophageal tissue next to the tumor. The sequence came from a female donor with esophageal squamous cell carcinoma.

The CDR3 DNA follows: TGTGCCAGCAGTGGGGGACCCGGGGCCAACGTCCTGACTTTC. Its translation is CASSGGPGANVLTF. The chain employs TRBV12-3 or TRBV12-4 and TRBJ2-6; D may match TRBD1 or TRBD2 (5 bases each). The V end was cut by 5 bases, the J end by 4 bases, with 9 bases between. The length of the CDR3 is 14 residues.